A single sample gave rise to the 4 T cell receptor beta chains below, sequenced in a study of blood T cell repertoires in COVID-19. Produced via immunoSEQ multiplex PCR; TCRdb's table is partial and in-frame only. The data show 200,000 to 300,000 clones, approximately 86% seen once. Source material: peripheral blood. The receptors stem from a woman between 55 and 75 years old with COVID-19, enrolled during active disease.

The genes are TRBV27 and TRBJ2-2; D ambiguous. With 10 bases removed from V and 7 bases from J, the gap between germline ends came to 28 bases. The CDR3 has 17 residues. CDR1 is MNHEY, CDR2 SMNVEV, per germline (reference sequence). CDR3 region: CATSRFDPDILYGELFF. The CDR3 DNA reads TGTGCCACCTCCCGATTCGATCCCGACATCCTTTACGGGGAGCTGTTTTTT.

Only one count was recorded for this clone. This chain connects TRBV19 to TRBJ2-2; D possibly corresponds to TRBD1 (6 bases). The CDR3 has 14 residues. V shed 6 bases and J shed 4 bases, with 12 bases lying between them. Germline V CDR1 and CDR2: LNHDA, SQIVND (reference sequence). The CDR3 DNA is TGTGCCAGTAGGAGGGGGATAACCACCGGGGAGCTGTTTTTT. Residues: CASRRGITTGELFF.

This chain joins TRBV5-8 and TRBJ1-4, with a possible D match to TRBD1 (5 bases). The CDR3 loop spans 16 amino acids. V shed 1 base and J shed 6 bases, with 16 bases lying between them. CDR1 SGHTS and CDR2 YDEGEE come from the germline V gene. The CDR3 region is CASSLSRGGVYEKLFF. The CDR3 coding sequence is TGTGCCAGCAGCTTGAGTAGGGGCGGGGTGTATGAAAAACTGTTTTTT.

The CDR3 reads CASSIAITSGRKTQYF. Here the CDR3 DNA reads TGTGCCAGTAGTATAGCCATTACTAGCGGGAGAAAGACCCAGTACTTC. This chain connects TRBV19 to TRBJ2-5, with 11 bases matching TRBD2. The ends lost 1 base at V and 6 bases at J; junction bases unmatched: 7. The length of the CDR3 is 16 residues. The germline CDR1 and CDR2 sequences are LNHDA and SQIVND (reference sequence).